This TCR beta chain was captured in a study of blood T cell repertoires in COVID-19. On the study more broadly: Acute and convalescent COVID-19 specimens originated in the United States, Italy and Spain.

Under the authors' procedure: Nucleated cell counts were estimated from reference gene primer amplification. Using immunoSEQ multiplex PCR, the repertoire was profiled, and TCRdb retains in-frame clones only, with some absent. V and J calls and clone size are those listed in that table; D and trimming were worked out from the DNA. In the table there are about 18,000 clones, approximately 80% of which are singletons. The CDR3 consists of 15 residues. With 5 bases clipped from V and 1 base from J, the junction kept 4 bases outside the gene matches. Germline values: CDR1 SNHLY, CDR2 FYNNEI. The sequence was obtained from a man older than 75 with acute or convalescent COVID-19. This chain links TRBV2 with TRBJ1-3, with TRBD1 matching over 8 bases. Source material: peripheral blood. CDR3 in DNA: TGTGCCAGCAGTTTCCAGGGGGCGTCTGGAAACACCATATATTTT. Translation: CASSFQGASGNTIYF.